Shown below are 18 T cell receptor beta chains from a single sample sequenced in a study of OX40 agonist ivuxolimab in advanced cancers. Sequencing was performed with immunoSEQ multiplex PCR; in TCRdb, only in-frame clones are kept and a portion is missing. The sample records under 45,000 clones, over 75% being singletons. The source material was CD4+ or CD8+ T cells sorted from blood, sampled in a trial of the OX40 agonist ivuxolimab. The receptors were sampled from an adult with an advanced solid tumor such as melanoma, head and neck, liver or kidney cancer.

The chain links TRBV19 to TRBJ1-2; TRBD1 matches at 9 bases. After removal of 5 bases from V and 4 bases from J, the junction contained 11 bases not matched to a gene. This CDR3 spans 16 amino acids. The germline V gene encodes CDR1 LNHDA and CDR2 SQIVND (reference sequence). The DNA for the CDR3 is TGTGCCAGTAGTGGCGGGACAGGGAGAACACTCTATGGCTACACCTTC. It is translated as CASSGGTGRTLYGYTF.

The V and J genes are TRBV7-2 and TRBJ2-5; D might be TRBD1 or TRBD2, each matching 7 bases. Trimming left V 4 bases short and J 4 bases short, with 16 bases between. The CDR3 contains 15 residues. CDR1 and CDR2 (germline): SGHTA, FQGNSA. This CDR3 is CASSYQGGNRETQYF. CDR3 DNA: TGTGCCAGCAGCTACCAGGGGGGGAACCGAGAGACCCAGTACTTC.

This clone was detected only a few times. The genes are TRBV5-5 and TRBJ2-3; D is perhaps TRBD2 (6 bases). V was cut by 1 base and J by 2 bases, with 17 bases left in between. The CDR3 is 17 residues long. Germline CDR1 is SGHKS and CDR2 is YYEKEE (reference sequence). CDR3 in DNA: TGTGCCAGCAGCTTGATCCCTAGCTCGCGGGACACAGATACGCAGTATTTT. Translated, it gives CASSLIPSSRDTDTQYF.

CDR3 DNA: TGCGCCAGCAGCCGAGGGACTACCCAAGAGACCCAGTACTTC. It translates to CASSRGTTQETQYF. The genes are TRBV5-1 and TRBJ2-5, with 7 positions matching TRBD2. The trim removed 4 bases at V and 1 base at J, leaving 4 bases unmatched. The CDR3 runs 14 residues. Looked up from germline, CDR1 is SGHRS and CDR2 is YFSETQ.

V usage is TRBV5-4 and J usage is TRBJ2-2; D gene unclear. Germline CDR1 is SGHNT and CDR2 is YYREEE (reference sequence). Trimming pared 0 bases from V and 0 bases from J, leaving 9 bases between. There are 16 residues in the CDR3. In DNA, the CDR3 is TGTGCCAGCAGCTTGGGGTCCCGGACGAACACCGGGGAGCTGTTTTTT. This codes for CASSLGSRTNTGELFF.

The chain combines TRBV4-2 with TRBJ2-7; TRBD2 agrees at 10 bases. V gave up 0 bases and J gave up 4 bases; unmatched junction bases: 6. CDR1 and CDR2 from the germline V gene are LGHNA and YNFKEQ. The CDR3 length is 16 residues. The CDR3 region is CASSQDWASGGYEQYF. DNA for the CDR3: TGTGCCAGCAGCCAAGATTGGGCTAGCGGGGGTTACGAGCAGTACTTC.

This clone was seen a handful of times. CDR3 sequence reads: CSVSLELRGYTF. The CDR3 DNA follows: TGCAGCGTTTCTTTGGAACTCCGTGGCTACACCTTC. The genes are TRBV29-1 and TRBJ1-2; no reliable D call. This CDR3 comprises 12 residues. Germline CDR1 SQVTM, CDR2 ANQGSEA. V was shortened by 5 bases and J by 7 bases, with 14 bases between the two germline ends.

This rearrangement joins TRBV5-6 to TRBJ2-1, with TRBD2 matching over 9 bases. The CDR3 spans 17 residues. Per germline, CDR1 SGHDT and CDR2 YYEEEE. J was trimmed by 4 bases and V by 0 bases; bases with no gene match: 8. Here the CDR3 reads CASSLASGAYLYNEQFF. CDR3 nucleotide sequence: TGTGCCAGCAGCTTGGCTAGCGGGGCATACCTTTACAATGAGCAGTTCTTC.

The chain employs TRBV27 and TRBJ1-4, with 9 bases identical to TRBD1. The CDR3 totals 16 residues. Germline-derived CDR1 and CDR2 are MNHEY and SMNVEV (reference sequence). V lost 2 bases to trimming and J lost 4 bases; unmatched junction nucleotides: 5. The CDR3 spells CASSLRGTGHNEKLFF. DNA for the CDR3: TGTGCCAGCAGTTTAAGGGGGACAGGGCATAATGAAAAACTGTTTTTT.

V and J are TRBV2 and TRBJ2-3; a possible D gene is TRBD1 (6 bases). Trimming removed 3 bases at V and 4 bases at J, with 14 bases between. The CDR3 is 15 residues long. The germline CDR1 and CDR2 sequences are SNHLY and FYNNEI. The CDR3 nucleotides are TGTGCCAGCAGTGATCGCACCAGGGGATCAGATACGCAGTATTTT. Its translation: CASSDRTRGSDTQYF.

The chain couples TRBV6-1 to TRBJ2-1, with D possibly matching TRBD2 (6 bases). Germline V CDR1 and CDR2: MNHNS, SASEGT. The CDR3 totals 13 residues. Trimming pared 5 bases from V and 5 bases from J, leaving 10 bases between. In nucleotides, the CDR3 is TGTGCCAGCAGTTGGAGGGGAAACAATGAGCAGTTCTTC. Translation: CASSWRGNNEQFF.

A single count supports this clone. The chain combines TRBV6-5 with TRBJ1-5; D is undetermined. The length of the CDR3 is 15 residues. From germline, CDR1 is MNHEY and CDR2 SVGAGI. V was cut by 7 bases and J by 0 bases, with 13 bases left in between. DNA for the CDR3: TGTGCCAGCAAACGGACGGCCGATAGCAATCAGCCCCAGCATTTT. Its protein product is CASKRTADSNQPQHF.

This chain uses TRBV5-1 with TRBJ2-1, with 8 bases fitting TRBD2. The CDR3 spans 15 residues. Germline CDR1 SGHRS, CDR2 YFSETQ. The V segment lost 2 bases and the J segment 5 bases; nucleotides outside the gene matches: 6. The DNA of the CDR3 is TGCGCCAGCAGCTTAATGTCTAGCGGGCACAATGAGCAGTTCTTC. The encoded protein is CASSLMSSGHNEQFF.

This clone occurred once. The V call is TRBV5-4, the J call TRBJ1-1; 7 bases fit TRBD1. This CDR3 region has 15 residues. Germline loops: CDR1 SGHNT, CDR2 YYREEE (reference sequence). V lost 4 bases to trimming and J lost 3 bases; unmatched junction nucleotides: 9. The CDR3 loop is CASSPAGDRDTEAFF. CDR3 nucleotides: TGTGCCAGCAGCCCCGCGGGAGACAGGGACACTGAAGCTTTCTTT.

V usage is TRBV7-8 and J usage is TRBJ2-1; D is unclear. The CDR3 contains 19 residues. Trimming took 7 bases from V and 7 from J, leaving 32 bases between them. Germline V gives CDR1 SGHVS, CDR2 FQNEAQ. CDR3: CASTRLLNLGGSLINEQFF. The CDR3 DNA sequence: TGTGCCAGCACCCGCCTGCTTAACCTAGGCGGATCTCTAATTAATGAGCAGTTCTTC.

The chain employs TRBV9 and TRBJ2-3, with TRBD2 matching 8 bases. Per the germline V gene, CDR1 is SGDLS and CDR2 is YYNGEE. V trimming: 1 base; J trimming: 0 bases; junction bases outside the gene matches: 7. This CDR3 contains 17 residues. The CDR3 nucleotides are TGTGCCAGCAGCGTAACGGATAGCGGGACTAGCACAGATACGCAGTATTTT. It encodes CASSVTDSGTSTDTQYF.

The rearrangement links TRBV12-2 to TRBJ2-6; no check of the table's D call, TRBD1, against the DNA was made. TRBV12-2 constitutes a pseudogene. The CDR3 length is 17 residues. The CDR3 region is CASRLGVGTSRANVLTF. CDR3 in DNA: TGTGCAAGTCGCTTAGGGGTTGGGACATCCCGGGCCAACGTCCTGACTTTC.

The gene calls are TRBV2 and TRBJ2-5; D is ambiguous. The CDR3 contains 13 residues. Germline CDR1 and CDR2: SNHLY and FYNNEI. With 4 bases removed from V and 5 bases from J, the gap between germline ends came to 11 bases. The CDR3 nucleotides read TGTGCCAGCAGTGCTGGGGAATGGGAGACCCAGTACTTC. Translation gives CASSAGEWETQYF. The variable domain in full, completed from reference TRBV2 and TRBJ2-5, reads EPEVTQTPSHQVTQMGQEVILRCVPISNHLYFYWYRQILGQKVEFLVSFYNNEISEKSEIFDDQFSVERPDGSNFTLKIRSTKLEDSAMYFCASSAGEWETQYFGPGTRLLVL.